These T cell receptor beta chains were read from a single sample in a study of cytomegalovirus exposure and HLA in healthy donors. Here immunoSEQ multiplex PCR was the method, and the copy in TCRdb shows in-frame clones only, minus some. The table lists roughly 150,000 clones, around 66% of them singletons. Sample: PBMCs. The origin of the receptors is a woman under 40 in good health and CMV-seropositive. Both conserved end residues are part of each CDR3. The D gene is left open where the match is weak. Rows give clone size only sometimes, using once, few, many, or a class for an expanded clone.

V: TRBV27
J: TRBJ2-1
D: TRBD1
size: -
DNA: TGTGCCAGCAGTGGGGACAGGAGAGATGAGCAGTTCTTC
CDR3: CASSGDRRDEQFF

V: TRBV29-1
J: TRBJ2-5
D: TRBD1
size: -
DNA: TGCAGCGTTGTTTTGGACAGGGAATTCTCGTACCAAGAGACCCAGTACTTC
CDR3: CSVVLDREFSYQETQYF

V: TRBV2
J: TRBJ1-1
D: TRBD1
size: -
DNA: TGTGCCAGCAGTGATCAGGGGGCGAGCACTGAAGCTTTCTTT
CDR3: CASSDQGASTEAFF

V: TRBV6-1
J: TRBJ2-3
D: TRBD2
size: -
DNA: TGTGCCAGCAGGGAGCGGGGGGGAAGCACAGATACGCAGTATTTT
CDR3: CASRERGGSTDTQYF

V: TRBV5-1
J: TRBJ2-2
D: -
size: -
DNA: TGCGCCAGCAGCTCCTCCGGCAGCGCGAACACCGGGGAGCTGTTTTTT
CDR3: CASSSSGSANTGELFF

V: TRBV7-6
J: TRBJ1-2
D: TRBD1
size: -
DNA: TGTGCCAGCAGCCCCGGGACAGCGAACTATGGCTACACCTTC
CDR3: CASSPGTANYGYTF

V: TRBV6-1
J: TRBJ2-1
D: -
size: -
DNA: TGTGCCAGCAGTGACACGGTAATAGCCTACGGCAATGAGCAGTTCTTC
CDR3: CASSDTVIAYGNEQFF

V: TRBV7-9
J: TRBJ2-6
D: TRBD2
size: -
DNA: TGTGCCAGCAGCTTAGCGCTCGGGAGGGCCGCTGGGGCCAACGTCCTGACTTTC
CDR3: CASSLALGRAAGANVLTF

V: TRBV9
J: TRBJ2-7
D: -
size: -
DNA: TGTGCCAGCAGCGCCGGGACACAATCTTACGAGCAGTACTTC
CDR3: CASSAGTQSYEQYF

V: TRBV7-6
J: TRBJ2-7
D: TRBD1
size: -
DNA: TGTGCCAGCAGCACCGGACAGGAAAAAAACTCCTACGAGCAGTACTTC
CDR3: CASSTGQEKNSYEQYF

V: TRBV6-5
J: TRBJ2-7
D: TRBD1
size: -
DNA: TGTGCCAGCAGTTACTACGGGACAGGCCCTTACGAGCAGTACTTC
CDR3: CASSYYGTGPYEQYF

V: TRBV6-1
J: TRBJ1-5
D: -
size: -
DNA: TGTGCCAGCAGTGACCGTTCAGGGGGCAATCAGCCCCAGCATTTT
CDR3: CASSDRSGGNQPQHF

V: TRBV14
J: TRBJ1-2
D: -
size: -
DNA: TGTGCCAGCAGCCCAGGACAGTTTTATGGCTACACCTTC
CDR3: CASSPGQFYGYTF

V: TRBV30
J: TRBJ2-1
D: TRBD2
size: -
DNA: TGTGCCTTCCGACTAGCGGGAGCGGGTGAGCAGTTCTTC
CDR3: CAFRLAGAGEQFF

V: TRBV9
J: TRBJ1-1
D: -
size: -
DNA: TGTGCCAGCAGCCCACAGGGCACTGAAGCTTTCTTT
CDR3: CASSPQGTEAFF

V: TRBV10-3
J: TRBJ1-5
D: TRBD1
size: -
DNA: TGTGCCATCAGTGAGGCAGGGGGCGGCAATCAGCCCCAGCATTTT
CDR3: CAISEAGGGNQPQHF

V: TRBV6-5
J: TRBJ2-3
D: TRBD2
size: -
DNA: TGTGCCAGCAGTTACGGGCGGGAGGGGACAGATACGCAGTATTTT
CDR3: CASSYGREGTDTQYF

V: TRBV7-6
J: TRBJ1-2
D: TRBD1
size: -
DNA: TGTGCCAGCAGCCAGGGACAGGGAACAAATGGCTACACCTTC
CDR3: CASSQGQGTNGYTF

V: TRBV6-6
J: TRBJ1-1
D: TRBD1
size: -
DNA: TGTGCCAGCAGTGCCCTACAGGGGACGAACACTGAAGCTTTCTTT
CDR3: CASSALQGTNTEAFF

V: TRBV5-1
J: TRBJ2-3
D: TRBD2
size: -
DNA: TGCGCCAGCAGCCTCTCTAGCGGCTCCACAGATACGCAGTATTTT
CDR3: CASSLSSGSTDTQYF

V: TRBV19
J: TRBJ1-6
D: TRBD1
size: -
DNA: TGTGCCAGTAGTAGACAGGGGGCGATTTCACCCCTCCACTTT
CDR3: CASSRQGAISPLHF

V: TRBV18
J: TRBJ1-2
D: TRBD1
size: few
DNA: TGTGCCAGCTCACCACTTAGACAGGGGGCGAGCTACACCTTC
CDR3: CASSPLRQGASYTF

V: TRBV9
J: TRBJ2-1
D: TRBD2
size: -
DNA: TGTGCCAGCAGCGTCCCGTTTAGCGGGAGAGTAGAGCATGAGCAGTTCTTC
CDR3: CASSVPFSGRVEHEQFF

V: TRBV5-1
J: TRBJ2-7
D: TRBD2
size: few
DNA: TGCGCCAGCAGCCGGTCTTCCGGACTAGCGAGCTACGAGCAGTACTTC
CDR3: CASSRSSGLASYEQYF

V: TRBV5-1
J: TRBJ2-1
D: TRBD2
size: few
DNA: TGCGCCAGCAGTGCCGGGACTAGCGGCTACAATGAGCAGTTCTTC
CDR3: CASSAGTSGYNEQFF

V: TRBV5-1
J: TRBJ2-1
D: TRBD1
size: -
DNA: TGCGCCAGCAGCTTCCCGGGACAGGGGGTAAATGAGCAGTTCTTC
CDR3: CASSFPGQGVNEQFF

V: TRBV5-1
J: TRBJ2-1
D: TRBD2
size: -
DNA: TGCGCCAGCAGCTCCCCAGCCTTAGCGGGGCCCGACTACAATGAGCAGTTCTTC
CDR3: CASSSPALAGPDYNEQFF

V: TRBV11-2
J: TRBJ2-7
D: -
size: -
DNA: TGTGCCAGCAGCTCCCTAGCATACGAGCAGTACTTC
CDR3: CASSSLAYEQYF

V: TRBV2
J: TRBJ1-5
D: -
size: few
DNA: TGTGCCAGCAGTGAATTCGCCGGGCCGGGGGCCCAGCATTTT
CDR3: CASSEFAGPGAQHF

V: TRBV6-5
J: TRBJ1-4
D: TRBD1
size: -
DNA: TGTGCCAGCAGTGGACAGGATGAAAAACTGTTTTTT
CDR3: CASSGQDEKLFF

V: TRBV5-4
J: TRBJ1-1
D: -
size: -
DNA: TGTGCCAGCAGCTTGGGACAGCTTGAAGCTTTCTTT
CDR3: CASSLGQLEAFF

V: TRBV5-8
J: TRBJ2-7
D: -
size: -
DNA: TGTGCCAGCAGCTTAAGCGAACACTACGAGCAGTACTTC
CDR3: CASSLSEHYEQYF

V: TRBV5-8
J: TRBJ1-5
D: -
size: few
DNA: TGTGCCAGCAGCTTGGGTCAGATTAGCAATCAGCCCCAGCATTTT
CDR3: CASSLGQISNQPQHF

V: TRBV5-6
J: TRBJ1-2
D: TRBD1
size: few
DNA: TGTGCCAGCAGCCCCCCCAGACAGGGGCGAGGCTATGGCTACACCTTC
CDR3: CASSPPRQGRGYGYTF